A selection of T cell receptor beta chains follows, all from one sample in a study of blood T cells in healthy people across ages. TCRdb reanalysed the 5' RACE reads using MiXCR and keeps one entry per CDR3 protein. The sample carries 1.8 million or so distinct CDR3 sequences, about 39% recorded once. Material: blood. The receptor source for this set is a human donor in good health. The CDR3 runs from the conserved cysteine through the conserved F or W. The D gene is left open where the match is weak. Clone size is given for some rows only: seen once, a few or many times, or a class if the clone is expanded.

J	V	size	D	CDR3	DNA
TRBJ2-7	TRBV6-2/TRBV6-3	few	TRBD2	CASRGTSGRFSYEQYF	TGTGCCAGCAGAGGGACTAGCGGAAGATTCTCCTACGAGCAGTACTTC
TRBJ1-1	TRBV4-3	NA	NA	CASSQEQFWNTEAFF	TGCGCCAGCAGCCAGGAACAGTTCTGGAACACTGAAGCTTTCTTT
TRBJ2-3	TRBV5-5	NA	TRBD1	CVSTRQGAADTQYF	TGTGTCAGCACCCGACAGGGGGCCGCAGATACGCAGTATTTT
TRBJ1-2	TRBV25-1	few	NA	CASMGGHGYTF	TGTGCCAGCATGGGGGGGCATGGCTACACCTTC
TRBJ2-5	TRBV10-3	few	NA	CAISEGTAQETQYF	TGTGCCATCAGTGAGGGAACAGCCCAAGAGACCCAGTACTTC
TRBJ2-7	TRBV5-5	NA	NA	CASSLEWGALVEQYF	TGTGCCAGCAGCTTGGAATGGGGGGCATTGGTTGAGCAGTACTTC
TRBJ2-1	TRBV4-1	few	NA	CASSQKRVGLHEQFF	TGCGCCAGCAGCCAAAAAAGGGTAGGTCTACATGAGCAGTTCTTC
TRBJ1-2	TRBV20-1	NA	NA	CSARDLASGNYGYTF	TGCAGTGCTAGAGATTTGGCCTCCGGAAACTATGGCTACACCTTC
TRBJ2-1	TRBV20-1	NA	NA	CSAGRGGGYNEQFF	TGCAGTGCTGGAAGGGGGGGGGGCTACAATGAGCAGTTCTTC
TRBJ2-5	TRBV20-1	NA	NA	CSARPQGPGEQYF	TGCAGTGCTAGACCTCAGGGTCCGGGGGAGCAGTACTTC
TRBJ1-4	TRBV20-1	NA	TRBD1	CSARVRGDEKLFF	TGCAGTGCTAGGGTCAGGGGGGATGAAAAACTGTTTTTT
TRBJ2-7	TRBV12-3/TRBV12-4	few	NA	CASRVNPVAEQYF	TGTGCCAGCAGGGTGAACCCGGTAGCCGAGCAGTACTTC
TRBJ2-7	TRBV20-1	NA	TRBD2	CSARVPGLAGASEQYF	TGCAGTGCTAGAGTCCCAGGGCTAGCGGGGGCGTCGGAGCAGTACTTC
TRBJ2-5	TRBV12-3/TRBV12-4	few	TRBD1	CASSFDRAYQETQYF	TGTGCCAGCAGTTTCGACAGGGCCTACCAAGAGACCCAGTACTTC
TRBJ1-5	TRBV7-2	few	TRBD1	CASSPDRGEPQHF	TGTGCCAGCAGCCCCGACAGGGGCGAGCCCCAGCATTTT
TRBJ2-7	TRBV20-1	NA	NA	CSARDPRRGLYEQYF	TGCAGTGCTAGAGACCCTCGGCGGGGGCTCTACGAGCAGTACTTC
TRBJ1-1	TRBV6-6	NA	TRBD1	CASSQQGRGSTEAFF	TGTGCCAGCAGCCAACAGGGGCGGGGCAGCACTGAAGCTTTCTTT